A single sample gave rise to the 2 T cell receptor beta chains below, sequenced in a study of blood T cell repertoires in COVID-19. Method: immunoSEQ multiplex PCR; TCRdb's copy keeps in-frame clones and lacks some. The repertoire has approximately 200,000 clones, about nine tenths of them found once; the top ten carry around 7%. The specimen sequenced was PBMCs or T cells enriched from blood (not recorded which). All receptors come from a man aged 25-45 years in a cohort exposed to, infected with or recovered from COVID-19 (not recorded which).

This clone was seen more than once but under ten times. J is TRBJ2-5 and V is TRBV24-1; perhaps TRBD2 as D (5 bases). The germline CDR1 and CDR2 sequences are KGHDR and SFDVKD. The CDR3 is made up of 15 amino acids. Trimming pared 3 bases from V and 5 bases from J, leaving 15 bases between. In DNA form, the CDR3 reads TGTGCCACCAGTGATCCCAAAGACTATAATGAGACCCAGTACTTC. It encodes CATSDPKDYNETQYF.

The chain recombines TRBV24-1 with TRBJ1-2, with 7 bases identical to TRBD1. Looked up from germline, CDR1 is KGHDR and CDR2 is SFDVKD. CDR3 length: 13 residues. V gave up 10 bases and J gave up 0 bases; unmatched junction bases: 4. The CDR3 DNA reads TGTGCCACACAGGGGACTTCTAACTATGGCTACACCTTC. Protein: CATQGTSNYGYTF.